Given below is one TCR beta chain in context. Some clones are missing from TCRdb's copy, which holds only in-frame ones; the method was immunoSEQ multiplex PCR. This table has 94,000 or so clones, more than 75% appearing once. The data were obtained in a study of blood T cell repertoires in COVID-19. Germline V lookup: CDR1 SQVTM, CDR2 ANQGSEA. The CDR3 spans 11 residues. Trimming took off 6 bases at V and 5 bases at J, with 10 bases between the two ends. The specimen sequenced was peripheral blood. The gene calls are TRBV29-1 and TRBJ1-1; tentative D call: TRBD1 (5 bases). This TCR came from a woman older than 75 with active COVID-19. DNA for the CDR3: TGCAGCGTGGCAGGGCGGACTGAAGCTTTCTTT. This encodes CSVAGRTEAFF.